A selection of T cell receptor beta chains follows, all from one sample in a study of T cell responses to AZD1222 COVID-19 vaccine. Some clones are missing from TCRdb's copy, which holds only in-frame ones; the method was immunoSEQ multiplex PCR. Of 150,000 or so clones in the sample, around 93% are singletons; the top ten hold around 3.8%. Sequenced material: peripheral blood, taken 28 days after the second AZD1222 dose. The receptors stem from an adult who received the AZD1222 COVID-19 vaccine. The CDR3 runs from the conserved cysteine through the conserved F or W. D genes are given only for firm matches. A row's size may be missing; if present it is once, few, many or a size class.

CDR3 | DNA | size | D | J | V
CASSVVPSVYNEQFF | TGTGCCAGCAGCGTAGTTCCTAGCGTCTACAATGAGCAGTTCTTC | NA | NA | TRBJ2-1 | TRBV9
CASSPMAGYEQYF | TGTGCCAGCAGCCCAATGGCAGGCTACGAGCAGTACTTC | NA | NA | TRBJ2-7 | TRBV11-2
CASSLGRLAGEAQSTQYF | TGCGCCAGCAGCTTGGGCCGGCTAGCGGGGGAGGCCCAGAGTACGCAGTATTTT | NA | TRBD2 | TRBJ2-3 | TRBV5-1
CATSTRDLADTQYF | TGTGCCACCAGCACCCGAGACTTAGCAGATACGCAGTATTTT | NA | NA | TRBJ2-3 | TRBV15
CASNYGLAGEETQYF | TGTGCCAGCAATTACGGACTAGCGGGAGAAGAGACCCAGTACTTC | NA | TRBD2 | TRBJ2-5 | TRBV2
CASSDSASGPYNEQFF | TGTGCCAGCAGTGACTCGGCTAGCGGACCTTACAATGAGCAGTTCTTC | few | TRBD2 | TRBJ2-1 | TRBV6-4
CASTKDRGWDQPQHF | TGTGCCAGTACCAAAGACAGGGGGTGGGATCAGCCCCAGCATTTT | NA | TRBD1 | TRBJ1-5 | TRBV19
CATSDADSLGELFF | TGTGCCACCAGTGACGCGGACAGTCTCGGGGAGCTGTTTTTT | NA | NA | TRBJ2-2 | TRBV24-1
CASTLGAVNTIYF | TGTGCCAGTACTCTGGGGGCCGTCAACACCATATATTTT | NA | NA | TRBJ1-3 | TRBV19
CASSWGVPSTDTQYF | TGTGCCAGCTCCTGGGGAGTCCCAAGCACAGATACGCAGTATTTT | NA | NA | TRBJ2-3 | TRBV18
CAITADFQSYNEQFF | TGTGCCATCACGGCTGATTTCCAGTCGTACAATGAGCAGTTCTTC | NA | NA | TRBJ2-1 | TRBV10-3
CASSFWSGGNTDTQYF | TGTGCCAGCAGCTTCTGGAGCGGGGGAAACACAGATACGCAGTATTTT | NA | TRBD2 | TRBJ2-3 | TRBV7-6
CASSLGVGDKVGYGYTF | TGTGCCAGCAGCTTAGGGGTGGGGGACAAAGTAGGGTATGGCTACACCTTC | NA | NA | TRBJ1-2 | TRBV7-8
CASSEGGSNGYTF | TGTGCCAGCAGTGAAGGGGGCAGTAATGGCTACACCTTC | NA | NA | TRBJ1-2 | TRBV6-1
CASSLTSFAGTLLNYGYTF | TGTGCCAGCAGCTTAACTTCATTTGCGGGGACACTCCTAAACTATGGCTACACCTTC | few | NA | TRBJ1-2 | TRBV7-3
CAWLAGLTGELFF | TGTGCCTGGCTAGCGGGGCTCACCGGGGAGCTGTTTTTT | NA | TRBD2 | TRBJ2-2 | TRBV30
CASSDPRGQGFNYGYTF | TGTGCCAGCAGTGATCCCCGCGGACAGGGTTTTAACTATGGCTACACCTTC | NA | TRBD1 | TRBJ1-2 | TRBV25-1
CASSEGPYNEQFF | TGTGCCAGCAGTGAGGGACCCTACAATGAGCAGTTCTTC | NA | NA | TRBJ2-1 | TRBV6-4
CASSQGLEGSTDTQYF | TGTGCCAGCAGCCAGGGACTAGAGGGGAGCACAGATACGCAGTATTTT | NA | TRBD2 | TRBJ2-3 | TRBV5-4
CASRRPSVAGELFF | TGTGCCAGCAGGAGACCATCGGTCGCCGGGGAGCTGTTTTTT | NA | NA | TRBJ2-2 | TRBV6-5
CASSQVGGDQPQHF | TGTGCCAGCAGCCAAGTAGGCGGTGATCAGCCCCAGCATTTT | NA | NA | TRBJ1-5 | TRBV14
CASSFSPSGRAGEQYF | TGTGCCAGCAGCTTTAGTCCTAGCGGGAGGGCGGGCGAGCAGTACTTC | NA | TRBD2 | TRBJ2-7 | TRBV7-2
CASSYEEGAGYNEQFF | TGTGCCAGCAGTTACGAGGAGGGGGCTGGGTACAATGAGCAGTTCTTC | few | NA | TRBJ2-1 | TRBV6-5
CASSQMTRRTEAFF | TGTGCCAGCAGCCAAATGACGCGCAGGACTGAAGCTTTCTTT | NA | NA | TRBJ1-1 | TRBV3-1/TRBV3-2
CASRREQSNYGYTF | TGCGCCAGCAGAAGGGAACAGTCTAACTATGGCTACACCTTC | NA | NA | TRBJ1-2 | TRBV5-1
CASSLGSSSGNTIYF | TGTGCCAGCAGCTTGGGGTCCAGCTCTGGAAACACCATATATTTT | NA | NA | TRBJ1-3 | TRBV5-8
CASADRGNSPLHF | TGTGCCAGCGCAGACAGGGGCAATTCACCCCTCCACTTT | NA | TRBD1 | TRBJ1-6 | TRBV6-6
CASKPSMQERNTEAFF | TGTGCCAGCAAACCCTCGATGCAAGAGAGGAACACTGAAGCTTTCTTT | NA | NA | TRBJ1-1 | TRBV2
CASSLGAGTHTDTQYF | TGTGCCAGCAGCTTAGGGGCCGGGACACACACAGATACGCAGTATTTT | NA | NA | TRBJ2-3 | TRBV7-6
CSVLEQGPYEQYF | TGCAGCGTTCTTGAGCAGGGACCCTACGAGCAGTACTTC | NA | NA | TRBJ2-7 | TRBV29-1
CASSGPTWETQYF | TGTGCCAGCAGTGGGCCAACGTGGGAGACCCAGTACTTC | once | NA | TRBJ2-5 | TRBV12-3/TRBV12-4
CASRELAGGAPYNEQFF | TGTGCCAGCAGAGAACTAGCGGGAGGGGCGCCCTACAATGAGCAGTTCTTC | NA | TRBD2 | TRBJ2-1 | TRBV27
CASSAQGASTSYYEQYF | TGTGCCAGCAGCGCACAGGGCGCTAGTACATCATACTACGAGCAGTACTTC | NA | NA | TRBJ2-7 | TRBV11-2
CASSMVGSGNTIYF | TGTGCCAGTAGTATGGTGGGTTCTGGAAACACCATATATTTT | NA | NA | TRBJ1-3 | TRBV19
CASSPGRWTSGRWEQFF | TGTGCCAGCAGCCCGGGCCGGTGGACTAGCGGGAGATGGGAGCAGTTCTTC | NA | TRBD2 | TRBJ2-1 | TRBV11-2
CASSLFVGTSPHEQFF | TGTGCCAGCAGCTTATTTGTTGGGACTAGCCCCCATGAGCAGTTCTTC | NA | TRBD2 | TRBJ2-1 | TRBV7-9
CASSRFGGTGQPQHF | TGTGCCAGCAGCCGATTTGGGGGGACGGGGCAGCCCCAGCATTTT | NA | NA | TRBJ1-5 | TRBV7-6
CASSSGVNQPQHF | TGTGCCAGCAGTTCCGGGGTAAATCAGCCCCAGCATTTT | NA | NA | TRBJ1-5 | TRBV6-5
CATDREGNTGELFF | TGTGCCACCGACAGGGAAGGGAACACCGGGGAGCTGTTTTTT | once | TRBD1 | TRBJ2-2 | TRBV30
CASEASQNIQYF | TGTGCCAGCGAGGCTAGCCAAAACATTCAGTACTTC | NA | NA | TRBJ2-4 | TRBV2
CSVNQGMNTEAFF | TGCAGCGTAAACCAGGGAATGAACACTGAAGCTTTCTTT | NA | NA | TRBJ1-1 | TRBV29-1
CASSEGHTKLNYGYTF | TGTGCCAGCAGCGAGGGACATACGAAACTTAACTATGGCTACACCTTC | NA | NA | TRBJ1-2 | TRBV9
CASSEIRSSGGRYEQYF | TGTGCCAGCAGTGAAATCCGATCCAGCGGGGGACGGTACGAGCAGTACTTC | NA | TRBD2 | TRBJ2-7 | TRBV25-1
CAWSVGGWYRELTVSNEKLFF | TGTGCCTGGAGTGTAGGGGGGTGGTACAGGGAACTGACGGTGTCTAATGAAAAACTGTTTTTT | few | NA | TRBJ1-4 | TRBV30
CASSLVGFGYTF | TGTGCCAGCAGTTTAGTGGGTTTCGGCTACACCTTC | NA | NA | TRBJ1-2 | TRBV12-3/TRBV12-4
CASSQDAGSGTYEQYF | TGCGCCAGCAGCCAAGATGCCGGGTCGGGAACCTACGAGCAGTACTTC | NA | NA | TRBJ2-7 | TRBV4-1
CASSDSPSGGVLGNEQFF | TGTGCCAGCAGTGACTCCCCTAGCGGGGGGGTTTTAGGCAATGAGCAGTTCTTC | NA | TRBD2 | TRBJ2-1 | TRBV6-4
CASSVAGGAYEQFF | TGTGCCAGCAGCGTAGCCGGGGGGGCCTATGAGCAGTTCTTC | NA | TRBD2 | TRBJ2-1 | TRBV9
CASSWGSGETQYF | TGTGCCAGCAGCTGGGGATCCGGGGAGACCCAGTACTTC | few | NA | TRBJ2-5 | TRBV13
CASSHPTGLYTEAFF | TGCGCCAGCAGTCACCCGACAGGGTTGTACACTGAAGCTTTCTTT | once | TRBD1 | TRBJ1-1 | TRBV4-1
CASRLLPGTNNNEQFF | TGCGCCAGCCGCCTTCTTCCCGGGACTAACAACAATGAGCAGTTCTTC | NA | TRBD2 | TRBJ2-1 | TRBV4-1
CASRGRVGTGELFF | TGTGCCAGCAGGGGGAGGGTAGGAACCGGGGAGCTGTTTTTT | NA | TRBD2 | TRBJ2-2 | TRBV6-5
CSGQVTGLGTEAFF | TGCAGCGGCCAAGTGACAGGACTCGGCACTGAAGCTTTCTTT | NA | NA | TRBJ1-1 | TRBV29-1
CASSQRSVTVSSTDTQYF | TGTGCCAGCAGCCAACGGTCCGTTACAGTATCCTCCACAGATACGCAGTATTTT | NA | NA | TRBJ2-3 | TRBV3-1/TRBV3-2
CASSLRQDRIQYF | TGTGCCAGCAGTTTAAGGCAAGATCGTATCCAGTACTTC | NA | NA | TRBJ2-5 | TRBV27
CASSLRGETQYF | TGTGCCAGCAGCCTTAGGGGGGAGACCCAGTACTTC | NA | NA | TRBJ2-5 | TRBV3-1/TRBV3-2
CASSSIGGSYNEQFF | TGTGCCAGCAGCTCGATAGGTGGGTCCTACAATGAGCAGTTCTTC | NA | NA | TRBJ2-1 | TRBV7-2
CASSQDPPVWTGMGYGYTF | TGCGCCAGCAGCCAAGATCCCCCCGTTTGGACAGGGATGGGCTATGGCTACACCTTC | NA | TRBD1 | TRBJ1-2 | TRBV4-1